These 13 T cell receptor beta chains came from one sample sequenced in a study of blood T cell repertoires in COVID-19. The table came from immunoSEQ multiplex PCR; TCRdb's copy has only in-frame clones and leaves some out. The sample includes some 200,000 clones, around 80% of them seen just once. Sequencing used peripheral blood. The source is a man under 40 with active or convalescent COVID-19.

Only one count was recorded for this clone. The CDR3 DNA sequence: TGTGCCAGCAGTTTATACAGGGGGCCAAATGAAAAACTGTTTTTT. Protein: CASSLYRGPNEKLFF. The V gene is TRBV27, the J gene TRBJ1-4; 9 nucleotides match TRBD1. V lost 1 base and J lost 5; bases outside the gene matches: 2. The CDR3 is made up of 15 amino acids. Germline-derived CDR1 and CDR2 are MNHEY and SMNVEV (reference sequence).

The chain joins TRBV28 to TRBJ1-2; possibly TRBD1 for D (5 bases). CDR3 length: 14 residues. Germline CDR1 and CDR2: MDHEN and SYDVKM. V was cut by 2 bases and J by 2 bases, with 9 bases left in between. The CDR3 DNA follows: TGTGCCAGCAGTTTAACAGGTACGAACTATGGCTACACCTTC. Translated, it gives CASSLTGTNYGYTF.

This clone occurred a few times. The chain employs TRBV24-1 and TRBJ1-3, with D tentatively TRBD1 (6 bases). The CDR3 is made up of 18 amino acids. The germline V and J ends were trimmed by 5 bases and 0 bases, with 19 bases remaining between them. CDR1 and CDR2 (germline): KGHDR, SFDVKD. The CDR3 DNA reads as TGTGCCACCAGTGGGGGAATGGACAGCTCCTACTCTGGAAACACCATATATTTT. As protein: CATSGGMDSSYSGNTIYF.

This sequence joins TRBV2 and TRBJ1-5, with D perhaps TRBD1 (6 bases). The ends were cut back, 6 bases at V and 6 bases at J, with 15 bases in the middle. Germline-derived CDR1 and CDR2 are SNHLY and FYNNEI. This CDR3 contains 14 residues. The CDR3 sequence is CASSKTGRAQPQHF. The CDR3 DNA follows: TGTGCCAGCAGCAAGACAGGTCGGGCTCAGCCCCAGCATTTT.

This chain connects TRBV24-1 to TRBJ2-3; D is unresolved. CDR1 is KGHDR, CDR2 SFDVKD, per germline. The CDR3 sequence is 12 residues long. The ends were cut back, 7 bases at V and 6 bases at J, with 10 bases in the middle. For the CDR3, the DNA is TGTGCCACCAGCGGTTCCACTGATACGCAGTATTTT. Translation gives CATSGSTDTQYF.

This rearrangement joins TRBV5-4 to TRBJ1-3; 9 nucleotides match TRBD1. CDR1 and CDR2 from the germline V gene are SGHNT and YYREEE (reference sequence). The CDR3 length is 18 residues. Trimming at V came to 0 bases and at J to 1 base, leaving 8 bases not matched to a gene. CDR3 residues: CASSLGGGQGLSGNTIYF. In nucleotides, the CDR3 is TGTGCCAGCAGCTTGGGGGGGGGACAGGGTTTGTCTGGAAACACCATATATTTT.

The chain recombines TRBV5-8 with TRBJ2-3; 7 bases map to TRBD2. CDR3 length: 16 residues. Germline V lookup: CDR1 SGHTS, CDR2 YDEGEE. Germline trimming cut 0 bases from V and 5 bases from J; bases unmatched to any gene: 9. The CDR3 bases are TGTGCCAGCAGCTTGGGGGTTGGGCGGGAGCAAGATACGCAGTATTTT. Its protein product is CASSLGVGREQDTQYF.

This clone was detected only once. The chain joins TRBV2 to TRBJ2-5; TRBD2 agrees at 11 bases. Germline V gene sequence: CDR1 SNHLY, CDR2 FYNNEI. J lost 4 bases, V lost 7 bases, and 14 bases had no gene match. CDR3 length: 17 residues. CDR3: CASTKELGSGGGETQYF. CDR3 DNA: TGTGCCAGCACTAAAGAATTGGGTAGCGGGGGGGGAGAGACCCAGTACTTC.

The chain links TRBV6-1 to TRBJ1-1; D might be TRBD1 (5 bases). The CDR3 runs 14 residues. The V end lost 6 bases, the J end lost 1 base, and 12 bases lay between the germline ends. Germline V CDR1 and CDR2: MNHNS, SASEGT. CDR3 DNA sequence: TGTGCCAGCAGCCGTGGTCAGGGGAACACTGAAGCTTTCTTT. Residues: CASSRGQGNTEAFF.

The gene calls are TRBV29-1 and TRBJ1-2; D remains ambiguous. The CDR3 covers 11 residues. Trimming left V 3 bases short and J 8 bases short, with 10 bases between. The germline V gene encodes CDR1 SQVTM and CDR2 ANQGSEA. The DNA for the CDR3 is TGCAGCGTTGACGGCCCTAGCGGCTACACCTTC. It codes for CSVDGPSGYTF.

This clone was counted once. V gene TRBV29-1 combines with J gene TRBJ2-1, with unresolved D. In germline, CDR1 is SQVTM, CDR2 ANQGSEA. The CDR3 is 12 residues long. CDR3 in DNA: TGCACAATCTGGAGCTCCTACAATGAGCAGTTCTTC. It yields the protein CTIWSSYNEQFF.

The V gene is TRBV5-8, the J gene TRBJ2-3; a possible D gene is TRBD1 (6 bases). Per germline, CDR1 SGHTS and CDR2 YDEGEE. This CDR3 is 14 amino acids long. The V end lost 5 bases, the J end lost 8 bases, and 18 bases lay between the germline ends. The CDR3 spells CASRHVTQGVTQYF. In nucleotides, the CDR3 is TGTGCCAGCAGACACGTGACACAGGGAGTTACGCAGTATTTT.

This clone was seen only once. V usage is TRBV19 and J usage is TRBJ2-1, with TRBD2 identical over 10 bases. The CDR3 loop spans 14 amino acids. Germline assignment: CDR1 LNHDA and CDR2 SQIVND (reference sequence). V was pared by 7 bases and J by 4 bases, with 4 bases of the junction left unmatched. The CDR3 region has the DNA TGTGCCAGTACTCGACTAGCGGGTTACAATGAGCAGTTCTTC. Its translation is CASTRLAGYNEQFF.